Reported below is one TCR beta chain. Its antigen remains unidentified. No clone much larger than this one lies a single base away; base qualities are absent. Using the deep immunoSEQ assay, TCR CDR3 regions were amplified from genomic DNA by multiplex PCR. For each cell subset, the extracted genomic DNA was distributed evenly across all wells of several immunoSEQ 96-well plates, and each plate served as one replicate. For sorted subsets, roughly 0.2 ug genomic DNA, equal to tens of thousands of T cell genomes, was loaded into each replicate PCR. Purified libraries were measured with a Qubit 3.0 fluorometer, size-checked on a Bioanalyzer 2100, and measured again with the KAPA Library Quantification kit. Every immunoSEQ 96-well plate was sequenced on a dedicated single-read 150-cycle Illumina NextSeq 550 flow cell. Per the source publication's procedure: Because the immunoSEQ output included only junctional sequences and no quality scores, the filtering could not be the same as the filtering used for full-length reads. To assign V/J genes and CDR3, sequences were annotated against IMGT germline references using PyIR, a Python wrapper for IgBLAST v1.9. Reads with weak V/J assignments (E-value above 1e-6), missing CDR3, stop codons, out-of-frame junctions, or ambiguous translated residues were removed. V3J clonotypes were defined as sequences sharing an identical inferred V gene, J gene, and CDR3 amino acid sequence. To compute the percentage overlap between repertoires, the number of shared unique clonotypes was divided by the size of the smaller repertoire. Repertoire richness was assessed with RTK rarefaction, the Chao1 estimator, and Recon v2.1 estimates of unobserved clonotypes. OLGA was used to compute generation probabilities for all TCRbeta clonotypes that the gDNA method yielded from a few donors. This is the immuneACCESS table as TCRdb keeps it, with only in-frame sequences that have V and J called. A part of the clones is gone; compared with another copy, unresolved V genes explain less than half, and the rest is unexplained. V and J calls and clone size are given by that table; D and trimming were obtained from the DNA. The sample table holds 850,000 to 1,200,000 clones, of which about 75% were seen once. The ten largest clones represent roughly 1.5% of the sample.

Germline trimming amounts to 7 bases on V and 6 bases on J, with 8 as the count of junction bases outside the gene matches. The CDR3 measures 16 amino acids from cysteine to phenylalanine. The kept DNA is CDR3 alone, 48 bases in frame from the first base. CDR1 and CDR2 are drawn from the germline V gene: LGHNA, YSLEER. The donors were healthy, HIV-negative adults who had no recently reported acute infections or vaccinations. Every donor was a Caucasian adult living in Nashville, Tennessee, USA. CD4+ T cells were enriched through magnetic negative selection, after which naive cells were positively selected on CD45RA and the remaining negative fraction served as the memory subset. Blood was collected by leukapheresis, and PBMCs were isolated by Ficoll-Histopaque density gradient centrifugation and then cryopreserved in liquid nitrogen vapor phase. Analytical flow cytometry was used to check the purity and quantity of each magnetically sorted T cell population. Genomic DNA was isolated from every sorted fraction and measured by UV absorbance on a Nanodrop 2000c.

The data are from a study of shared clonotypes between healthy human individuals (dated by TCRdb to about 2020). Broadly, across the study: Three men and two women, aged 18 to 49 years, made up the cohort. For each donor, three plates each were used for CD4 naive and CD4 memory, two plates were used for CD8 naive, and one plate was used for CD8 memory. To estimate repertoire size and how much clonotype sharing occurs between individuals, the study deeply sequenced the blood TCR repertoires of about five healthy adults. To increase sequencing depth and limit assay-specific biases, TCR repertoire library preparation and sequencing were carried out by different laboratories using diverse techniques. Per donor, leukapheresis produced somewhere between about 0.85 and 10 billion PBMCs.

Points the paper makes about the study in general: Sampling was restricted to blood, and TCR repertoires in tissues likely differ from the TCR repertoires found in blood. Estimated clonotype richness was generally larger for naive than for memory subsets. Across a few donors, roughly 5% of naive CD4, roughly 3.4% of naive CD8, 2.3% of memory CD4, and 0.4% of memory CD8 clonotypes were shared. Based on pairwise subsampling, the degree of clonotype sharing among donors was expected to be affected by sequencing depth. Because the study included a small number of donors, the genetic and exposure-history diversity represented was limited. Higher generation probabilities were observed for clonotypes shared by all four sorted-subset donors than for non-shared clonotypes. Incomplete sequencing was indicated by rarefaction of sorted-subset datasets, despite the large sequencing depth.

The sequenced sample was memory CD4+ T cells sorted from blood. The cell subset or site tag for this specimen amounts to: CD45RA-negative fraction. The sequence was obtained from a man aged 18 to 29 in good health. Rearrangement joined TRBV4-3 to TRBJ2-1, with 14 bases in between that match TRBD2. The CDR3 reads CASTHPGTSGGNEQFF. At the DNA level, the sequence is TGCGCCAGCACCCACCCCGGGACTAGCGGGGGCAATGAGCAGTTCTTC.